Presented here are 18 T cell receptor beta chains from one specimen sequenced in a study of blood T cell repertoires in COVID-19. The data were produced by immunoSEQ multiplex PCR, yet TCRdb's version contains in-frame clones alone and is incomplete. The table includes about 130,000 clones, approximately 86% detected once. Sequencing used peripheral blood. These receptors all come from a woman in her 70s with COVID-19, enrolled during active disease.

This clone was picked up one time. V gene TRBV19 combines with J gene TRBJ1-3, with no clear D. The V gene lost 4 bases and the J gene lost 0 bases, with 10 bases spanning the gap. CDR3 length equals 15 residues. The germline V gene has CDR1 LNHDA and CDR2 SQIVND (reference sequence). Here the CDR3 DNA reads TGTGCCAGTAGTAAGCAGGCAGACTCTGGAAACACCATATATTTT. It translates to CASSKQADSGNTIYF.

The chain joins TRBV5-6 to TRBJ1-2; D remains ambiguous. V dropped 4 bases and J dropped 8 bases, with 18 bases sitting between them. This CDR3 comprises 14 residues. Germline CDR1 and CDR2: SGHDT and YYEEEE. CDR3 nucleotides: TGTGCCAGCAGCCCAGTGTTCGGGGAAAAGGGCTACACCTTC. Its translation is CASSPVFGEKGYTF.

The V gene is TRBV2, the J gene TRBJ2-2; no firm D call. Trimming removed 2 bases from V and 7 bases from J, with 14 bases in between. CDR1 is SNHLY and CDR2 is FYNNEI in the germline V gene. There are 15 residues in the CDR3. The CDR3 region has the DNA TGTGCCAGCAGTGAACGAGCAATTCGAGGCGGGGAGCTGTTTTTT. This codes for CASSERAIRGGELFF.

CDR3 coding DNA: TGCGCCAGCAGTGAAAACCGGGGGGCGCTTGGCGAGCAGTACTTC. It translates to CASSENRGALGEQYF. The chain recombines TRBV10-1 with TRBJ2-7; tentatively, D is TRBD2 (7 bases). This CDR3 spans 15 amino acids. Germline V CDR1 and CDR2: WNHNN, SYGVQD (reference sequence). V lost 3 bases and J 6 bases, leaving 18 bases between the germline ends.

This clone appeared a single time. This sequence joins TRBV29-1 and TRBJ1-1; D is ambiguous. Germline-derived CDR1 and CDR2 are SQVTM and ANQGSEA. V lost 5 bases, J lost 0 bases, and 10 bases lay in between. There are 13 residues in the CDR3. Here the CDR3 reads CSVYDMMNTEAFF. Here the CDR3 DNA reads TGCAGCGTTTACGACATGATGAACACTGAAGCTTTCTTT.

The chain has TRBV12-3 or TRBV12-4 and TRBJ1-1, with TRBD1 identical over 7 bases. With 3 bases clipped from V and 5 bases from J, the junction kept 3 bases outside the gene matches. The CDR3 contains 13 residues. The DNA of the CDR3 is TGTGCCAGCAGTTTTAACAGGGGTACTGAAGCTTTCTTT. This encodes CASSFNRGTEAFF.

The chain employs TRBV6-5 and TRBJ2-7, with TRBD2 matching over 8 bases. The CDR3 totals 13 residues. Losses at the gene ends were 6 bases for V and 6 bases for J; bases not matched to a gene: 7. Germline assignment: CDR1 MNHEY and CDR2 SVGAGI. This CDR3 is CASSGTRVSEQYF. The DNA for the CDR3 is TGTGCCAGCAGCGGGACTAGAGTCTCCGAGCAGTACTTC.

This sequence joins TRBV3-1 (or the pseudogene TRBV3-2) and TRBJ2-7, with 12 bases matching TRBD2. The V and J ends lost 5 bases and 1 base, in that order; junction bases with no gene match: 3. The CDR3 is 15 residues long. Germline V lookup: CDR1 LGHDT, CDR2 YNNKEL (reference sequence). Here the CDR3 DNA reads TGTGCCAGCAGCAGCGGACTAGCGGGATCCTACGAGCAGTACTTC. It is translated as CASSSGLAGSYEQYF.

The rearrangement joins TRBV19 to TRBJ1-2; D is unresolved. Germline CDR1 reads LNHDA; CDR2 reads SQIVND (reference sequence). The CDR3 contains 17 residues. Trimming cost V 5 bases and J 7 bases, with 26 bases left between them. In DNA form, the CDR3 reads TGTGCCAGTAGTTCGCCTAAACAGACATTTTTATATTGTGGCTACACCTTC. Protein sequence: CASSSPKQTFLYCGYTF. Full variable domain (outside the CDR3, taken from reference TRBV19 and TRBJ1-2): DGGITQSPKYLFRKEGQNVTLSCEQNLNHDAMYWYRQDPGQGLRLIYYSQIVNDFQKGDIAEGYSVSREKKESFPLTVTSAQKNPTAFYLCASSSPKQTFLYCGYTFGSGTRLTVV.

Concerning this clone itself: The identical CDR3 is also encoded by other nucleotide sequences in the sample. The chain combines TRBV5-1 with TRBJ1-1; D perhaps matches TRBD1 (6 bases). The germline V gene encodes CDR1 SGHRS and CDR2 YFSETQ. The CDR3 sequence is 13 residues long. V was trimmed by 0 bases and J by 3 bases, leaving 6 bases between them. The CDR3, as DNA: TGCGCCAGCAGCTTGGACAGGGACACTGAAGCTTTCTTT. Amino acids: CASSLDRDTEAFF.

This chain links TRBV5-4 with TRBJ2-3; D not resolved. Trimming took 0 bases from V and 0 from J, leaving 5 bases between them. Germline-derived CDR1 and CDR2 are SGHNT and YYREEE (reference sequence). The CDR3 loop spans 14 amino acids. Here the CDR3 DNA reads TGTGCCAGCAGCTTGGCCAGTAGCACAGATACGCAGTATTTT. As protein: CASSLASSTDTQYF.

The chain recombines TRBV9 with TRBJ2-1; D is possibly TRBD2 (7 bases). Trimming removed 0 bases at V and 1 base at J, with 11 bases between. The CDR3 runs 16 residues. CDR1 SGDLS and CDR2 YYNGEE come from the germline V gene. In nucleotides, the CDR3 is TGTGCCAGCAGCGTAGAGGGGGGGTTTTCCTACAATGAGCAGTTCTTC. Protein: CASSVEGGFSYNEQFF. The variable domain in full, completed from reference TRBV9 and TRBJ2-1, reads DSGVTQTPKHLITATGQRVTLRCSPRSGDLSVYWYQQSLDQGLQFLIQYYNGEERAKGNILERFSAQQFPDLHSELNLSSLELGDSALYFCASSVEGGFSYNEQFFGPGTRLTVL.

The chain couples TRBV5-1 to TRBJ2-5, with 11 bases fitting TRBD1. CDR3 length: 17 amino acids. CDR1 SGHRS and CDR2 YFSETQ come from the germline V gene. The V gene end was trimmed by 3 bases and the J gene end by 2 bases; junction bases not matched to a gene: 9. The CDR3 coding sequence is TGCGCCAGCAGCTCAGGGACAGGGGGTACCTTACAAGAGACCCAGTACTTC. Residues: CASSSGTGGTLQETQYF.

The CDR3 loop is CASGTSGSKSYEQYF. The DNA of the CDR3 is TGTGCGAGCGGGACTAGCGGGTCTAAATCTTACGAGCAGTACTTC. The chain has TRBV6-5 and TRBJ2-7; the match to TRBD2 covers 12 bases. CDR1 MNHEY and CDR2 SVGAGI come from the germline V gene. CDR3 size: 15 residues.

The V call is TRBV6-5, the J call TRBJ1-5, with a weak D call TRBD1 (5 bases). V lost 8 bases and J lost 7, with 15 bases in between. The germline gives CDR1 MNHEY, CDR2 SVGAGI. This CDR3 has 13 residues. CDR3 nucleotide sequence: TGTGCCAGCGCCAAGGGGTCCATGCAGCCCCAGCATTTT. Translating it yields CASAKGSMQPQHF.

This clone was picked up a small number of times. V is TRBV2 and J is TRBJ2-1; a possible D gene is TRBD1 (6 bases). Trimming removed 6 bases from V and 6 bases from J, with 21 bases in between. Looked up from germline, CDR1 is SNHLY and CDR2 is FYNNEI. The CDR3 has 16 amino acids. The CDR3 reads CASRADSLPLGNEQFF. The CDR3 DNA reads as TGTGCCAGCAGGGCGGACAGCCTTCCTCTAGGCAATGAGCAGTTCTTC.

This chain links TRBV7-9 with TRBJ2-4; D might be TRBD1 (5 bases). V lost 5 bases, J lost 0 bases, and 14 bases lay in between. Per the germline V gene, CDR1 is SEHNR and CDR2 is FQNEAQ (reference sequence). The CDR3 runs 16 residues. The CDR3 reads CASSQRVGVAKNIQYF. CDR3 in DNA: TGTGCCAGCAGCCAACGGGTAGGGGTAGCCAAAAACATTCAGTACTTC. The complete variable domain, with remaining parts taken from reference TRBV7-9 and TRBJ2-4, reads DTGVSQNPRHKITKRGQNVTFRCDPISEHNRLYWYRQTLGQGPEFLTYFQNEAQLEKSRLLSDRFSAERPKGSFSTLEIQRTEQGDSAMYLCASSQRVGVAKNIQYFGAGTRLSVL.

The chain uses TRBV11-2 and TRBJ1-2; 10 bases align to TRBD1. Germline assignment: CDR1 SGHAT and CDR2 FQNNGV. Trimming cost V 5 bases and J 8 bases; bases outside gene matches: 5. CDR3 length: 13 residues. CDR3 nucleotides: TGTGCCAGCAGCCCGGGACAGGGGCGAGGCTACACCTTC. Translating it yields CASSPGQGRGYTF.